A single sample gave rise to the 21 T cell receptor beta chains below, sequenced in a study of T-cell reconstitution after alpha-beta-depleted transplantation in children. Preparation of the TCRbeta library used unique molecular identifiers. A single record per CDR3 protein comes from TCRdb applying MiXCR to the PCR reads. The profile shows just under 350,000 distinct CDR3 sequences, 15% to 20% of them singletons. The source was PBMCs, mostly from graft donor cells, collected 360 days after TCRalphabeta/CD19-depleted stem cell transplant. The receptors were gathered from a male patient aged 2 to 10 who had a stem cell transplant for acute lymphoblastic leukemia, so the T cells may come from the graft donor.

This clonotype was observed a few times. The chain carries TRBV5-5 and TRBJ2-1; tentative D call: TRBD2 (7 bases). V was clipped by 6 bases and J by 9 bases, with 31 bases between them. CDR3 length equals 18 residues. The germline V gene has CDR1 SGHKS and CDR2 YYEKEE (reference sequence). CDR3: CASTLASGGYLRQSEQFF. CDR3 in DNA: TGTGCCAGCACCCTCGCTTCGGGGGGCTACTTGCGTCAGAGTGAGCAGTTCTTC.

This clonotype has ten or more counts. The V gene is TRBV5-1, the J gene TRBJ2-7; D is undetermined. CDR3 length: 15 amino acids. Germline V CDR1 and CDR2: SGHRS, YFSETQ. V lost 6 bases, J lost 0 bases, and 16 bases lay in between. The CDR3 DNA reads TGCGCCAGCACCTTAGAACCCCGCTTCTCCTACGAGCAGTACTTC. This sequence encodes CASTLEPRFSYEQYF.

The V and J genes are TRBV15 and TRBJ2-7; no firm D call. Per germline, CDR1 LNHNV and CDR2 YYDKDF (reference sequence). This CDR3 has 17 residues. V lost 0 bases and J 3 bases, leaving 18 bases between the germline ends. The CDR3 is CATSREVYTLLRYEQYF. The CDR3 nucleotides read TGTGCCACCAGCAGAGAAGTTTACACCCTACTACGCTACGAGCAGTACTTC.

Ten or more counts support this clonotype. This chain joins TRBV12-3 or TRBV12-4 and TRBJ2-3, with 10 bases lining up with TRBD2. The V segment lost 3 bases and the J segment 2 bases; nucleotides outside the gene matches: 8. There are 17 residues in the CDR3. CDR3 protein: CASSFGLLAGFTDTQYF. In nucleotides, the CDR3 is TGTGCCAGCAGTTTTGGCTTACTAGCGGGATTCACAGATACGCAGTATTTT.

This clonotype has a handful of counts. The chain couples TRBV12-3 or TRBV12-4 to TRBJ2-1; 7 bases agree with TRBD2. Losses at the gene ends were 3 bases for V and 6 bases for J; bases not matched to a gene: 5. The CDR3 totals 14 residues. As DNA, the CDR3 is TGTGCCAGCAGTTTCTCGGGAGGCGGCAATGAGCAGTTCTTC. It encodes CASSFSGGGNEQFF.

This clonotype was picked up a small number of times. V usage is TRBV7-9 and J usage is TRBJ2-2; possible D gene TRBD2, 6 bases. The CDR3 spans 14 residues. V was cut by 7 bases and J by 1 base, with 10 bases left in between. Germline-derived CDR1 and CDR2 are SEHNR and FQNEAQ (reference sequence). The CDR3 is CASILSGNTGELFF. As DNA, the CDR3 is TGTGCCAGCATCCTTAGCGGGAACACCGGGGAGCTGTTTTTT.

The gene calls are TRBV9 and TRBJ2-2; D call uncertain. In germline, CDR1 is SGDLS, CDR2 YYNGEE. The CDR3 is 13 residues long. Trimming took 3 bases from V and 4 from J, leaving 7 bases between them. This CDR3 is CASSATSTGELFF. The CDR3 nucleotides read TGTGCCAGCAGCGCCACCAGCACCGGGGAGCTGTTTTTT.

The chain joins TRBV6-1 to TRBJ2-2; no definite D call. This CDR3 spans 13 amino acids. Germline CDR1 is MNHNS and CDR2 is SASEGT. Trimming stripped 5 bases from V and 6 bases from J, with 10 bases between. The CDR3, as DNA: TGTGCCAGCAGTAGATTTTTGGCCGGGGAGCTGTTTTTT. Encoded protein: CASSRFLAGELFF.

This sequence joins TRBV12-3 or TRBV12-4 and TRBJ2-3, with 13 bases matching TRBD2. Trimming removed 6 bases from V and 4 bases from J; junction bases left unmatched: 7. This CDR3 has 16 residues. The chain's CDR3 is CASRSVTSGRPDTQYF. The CDR3 DNA reads as TGTGCCAGCAGATCCGTGACTAGCGGGAGGCCAGATACGCAGTATTTT.

This clonotype was detected only a few times. The chain has TRBV12-3 or TRBV12-4 and TRBJ2-5; weak D call: TRBD1 (6 bases). V was trimmed by 5 bases and J by 5 bases, leaving 12 bases between them. This CDR3 region has 13 residues. This CDR3 reads CASSPGTKETQYF. The CDR3 bases are TGTGCCAGCAGTCCCGGGACAAAGGAGACCCAGTACTTC.

The rearrangement uses TRBV7-6 and TRBJ2-2; D remains ambiguous. Germline V gene data show CDR1 as SGHVS and CDR2 as FNYEAQ. The CDR3 sequence is 13 residues long. V was pared by 6 bases and J by 5 bases, with 10 bases between. The CDR3 bases are TGTGCCAGCAGGCCCCAGAGGACCGGGGAGCTGTTTTTT. Translating it yields CASRPQRTGELFF.

About this clonotype itself: Since a much larger clone is just one base distant, this may be a read error. Because it lacks the conserved phenylalanine or tryptophan at the end, this CDR3 is likely a read error. This sequence joins TRBV12-3 or TRBV12-4 and TRBJ1-4; D is ambiguous. CDR3 length equals 15 residues. Trimming cost V 3 bases and J 5 bases, with 13 bases left between them. The CDR3 loop is CASSFPGGSNEKLFY. CDR3 nucleotides: TGTGCCAGCAGTTTCCCGGGCGGTTCGAATGAAAAACTGTTTTAT.

This chain joins TRBV9 and TRBJ1-1; D call uncertain. Between the trimmed V and J ends, which lost 0 bases and 5 bases, there was a span of 11 bases. Germline V gene sequence: CDR1 SGDLS, CDR2 YYNGEE. CDR3 length: 14 residues. The CDR3 sequence: CASSVEPLGTEAFF. In DNA, the CDR3 is TGTGCCAGCAGCGTAGAACCGCTTGGGACTGAAGCTTTCTTT.

This clonotype was detected a few times. This rearrangement joins TRBV24-1 to TRBJ2-3; tentative D call: TRBD2 (5 bases). Germline CDR1 reads KGHDR; CDR2 reads SFDVKD. The V end was cut by 5 bases, the J end by 0 bases, with 8 bases between. The CDR3 contains 14 residues. The CDR3 here is CATSVGRSTDTQYF. The DNA of the CDR3 is TGTGCCACCAGTGTGGGGAGAAGCACAGATACGCAGTATTTT.

This clonotype was recorded at least ten times. The chain joins TRBV3-1 to TRBJ2-1; D gene unclear. Germline V gene sequence: CDR1 LGHDT, CDR2 YNNKEL (reference sequence). The CDR3 length is 12 residues. Trimming removed 3 bases at V and 9 bases at J, with 9 bases between. The CDR3 DNA sequence: TGTGCCAGCAGCCATCCCATGGGTGAGCAGTTCTTC. It translates to CASSHPMGEQFF.

The chain carries TRBV29-1 and TRBJ2-7; D uncertain. The CDR3 spans 19 residues. CDR1 and CDR2 from the germline V gene are SQVTM and ANQGSEA. Trimming stripped 4 bases from V and 0 bases from J, with 28 bases between. CDR3 protein: CSVGVPQHPRKHRSYEQYF. Written as DNA, the CDR3 is TGCAGCGTTGGAGTGCCGCAGCATCCTAGAAAACATCGCTCCTACGAGCAGTACTTC.

This clonotype has just a few counts. The genes are TRBV5-1 and TRBJ1-2; perhaps TRBD1 as D (5 bases). V lost 0 bases and J 3 bases, leaving 9 bases between the germline ends. Per germline, CDR1 SGHRS and CDR2 YFSETQ. This CDR3 has 14 amino acids. This CDR3 reads CASSLEGRDYGYTF. CDR3 DNA sequence: TGCGCCAGCAGCTTGGAGGGCAGGGACTATGGCTACACCTTC.

This clonotype appeared a few times. The CDR3 DNA sequence: TGTGCCAGCAGCTTCGACCTAGCGGGAGTTGGGACAGATACGCAGTATTTT. It translates to CASSFDLAGVGTDTQYF. V is TRBV11-2 and J is TRBJ2-3, with TRBD2 identical over 10 bases. V trimming: 3 bases; J trimming: 3 bases; junction bases outside the gene matches: 9. The V gene's germline CDR1 is SGHAT and CDR2 FQNNGV. The CDR3 loop spans 17 amino acids.

The chain is built from TRBV5-1 and TRBJ2-2; tentative D call: TRBD1 (6 bases). Trimming shortened V by 0 bases and J by 3 bases, and 9 bases separated the two germline ends. Germline assignment: CDR1 SGHRS and CDR2 YFSETQ. The CDR3 contains 15 residues. Here the CDR3 reads CASSLEQGYTGELFF. The CDR3 DNA is TGCGCCAGCAGCTTGGAACAGGGCTACACCGGGGAGCTGTTTTTT.

This clonotype showed up many times. The chain couples TRBV10-3 to TRBJ2-1; 8 positions match TRBD2. The CDR3 is made up of 15 amino acids. The germline gives CDR1 ENHRY, CDR2 SYGVKD. After removal of 6 bases from V and 8 bases from J, the junction contained 12 bases not matched to a gene. CDR3 DNA: TGTGCCATCAGACCGGGACTAGAAAGTACGTATGAGCAGTTCTTC. Translated: CAIRPGLESTYEQFF.

This clonotype was detected many times. The rearrangement joins TRBV15 to TRBJ2-3; TRBD2 agrees at 7 bases. After removal of 6 bases from V and 0 bases from J, the junction contained 12 bases not matched to a gene. CDR3 length: 17 residues. Per germline, CDR1 LNHNV and CDR2 YYDKDF (reference sequence). The CDR3 DNA reads as TGTGCCACCAGGTTTAGCGGGCGATCGGATAGCACAGATACGCAGTATTTT. Translation gives CATRFSGRSDSTDTQYF. The full variable domain, rest sourced from reference TRBV15 and TRBJ2-3, is DAMVIQNPRYQVTQFGKPVTLSCSQTLNHNVMYWYQQKSSQAPKLLFHYYDKDFNNEADTPDNFQSRRPNTSFCFLDIRSPGLGDTAMYLCATRFSGRSDSTDTQYFGPGTRLTVL.